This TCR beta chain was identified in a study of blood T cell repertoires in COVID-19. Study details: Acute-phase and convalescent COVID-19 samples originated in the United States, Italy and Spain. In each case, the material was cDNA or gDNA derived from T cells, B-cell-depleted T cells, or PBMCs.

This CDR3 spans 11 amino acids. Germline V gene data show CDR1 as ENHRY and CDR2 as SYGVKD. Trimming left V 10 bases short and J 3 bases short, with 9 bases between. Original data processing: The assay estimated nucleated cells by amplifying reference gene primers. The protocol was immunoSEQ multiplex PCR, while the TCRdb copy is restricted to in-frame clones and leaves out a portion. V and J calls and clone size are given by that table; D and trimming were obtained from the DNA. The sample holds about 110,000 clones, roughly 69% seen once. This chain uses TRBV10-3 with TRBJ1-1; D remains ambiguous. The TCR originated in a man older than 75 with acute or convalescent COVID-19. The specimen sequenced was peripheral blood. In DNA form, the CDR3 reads TGTGCCACACGTAGTGACACTGAAGCTTTCTTT. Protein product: CATRSDTEAFF.